This TCR beta chain appears in the sequencing data of a study of shared clonotypes between healthy human individuals. V lost 0 bases to trimming and J lost 1 base, with 10 bases between them. The CDR3 runs 15 residues. The V gene's germline CDR1 is SGHNT and CDR2 YYREEE (reference sequence). Note on this clone: Its antigen remains unknown.

The study, taken as a whole, reports: Across subsets, estimated richness was generally greater for naive than for memory populations.

Methods used by the authors: Junction-only sequences produced by ImmunoSEQ had no quality scores, so filtering differed. Assay: immunoSEQ multiplex PCR; the TCRdb copy retains only in-frame clones and omits some. The DNA was the basis for D and trimming; V, J and clone size are from that table. The sample gives about a million clones, around 74% of which show up once; about 1.5% is in the top ten. Sequenced sample: memory CD4+ T cells sorted from blood. Subset denoted: CD45RA-negative fraction. This sequence was found in a man younger than 35 in good health. The V and J genes are TRBV5-4 and TRBJ1-1; perhaps TRBD1 as D (5 bases). The DNA of the CDR3 is TGTGCCAGCAGCTTGGATGGAGGGGCGAACACTGAAGCTTTCTTT. Translating gives CASSLDGGANTEAFF.